Listed here are 9 T cell receptor beta chains from one sample, sequenced in a study of CD8 T cells in Susac syndrome. RNA, at about 0.45 to 1 ug, was reverse transcribed with random hexamers. From the immunoSEQ multiplex PCR reads, TCRdb called clonotypes with MiXCR, one entry per CDR3 protein. This table has some 96,000 distinct CDR3 sequences, 85% to 95% appearing once. Input material: CD4+ T cells from PBMCs. These receptors were obtained from a human donor with Susac syndrome.

The chain has TRBV30 and TRBJ1-2; the D gene is possibly TRBD1 (6 bases). This CDR3 spans 15 amino acids. The germline gives CDR1 GTSNPN, CDR2 SVGIG (reference sequence). The V end lost 0 bases, the J end lost 3 bases, and 14 bases lay between the germline ends. The CDR3 DNA reads TGTGCCTGGAGTGTAGCCGGGGGCCTTTACTATGGCTACACCTTC. This gives the protein CAWSVAGGLYYGYTF.

This chain uses TRBV19 with TRBJ1-1; D gene unclear. The CDR3 length is 13 residues. V was shortened by 0 bases and J by 11 bases, with 13 bases between the two germline ends. Germline assignment: CDR1 LNHDA and CDR2 SQIVND (reference sequence). This chain's CDR3 is CASSIDRFAGAFF. As DNA, the CDR3 is TGTGCCAGTAGTATAGATCGATTCGCCGGGGCTTTCTTT.

The V call is TRBV3-1, the J call TRBJ1-3, with D hard to call. The CDR3 spans 15 residues. V lost 2 bases and J 2 bases, leaving 10 bases between the germline ends. Germline CDR1 is LGHDT and CDR2 is YNNKEL (reference sequence). The CDR3 sequence: CASSQRRVTGNTIYF. CDR3 nucleotide sequence: TGTGCCAGCAGCCAAAGAAGGGTTACTGGAAACACCATATATTTT.

The rearrangement joins TRBV5-1 to TRBJ2-7; D assignment may be TRBD1 or TRBD2 (7 bases each). Germline V gives CDR1 SGHRS, CDR2 YFSETQ. This CDR3 contains 15 residues. Trimming shortened V by 4 bases and J by 6 bases, and 20 bases separated the two germline ends. The CDR3 loop reads CASSLGTAGPSEQYF. As DNA, the CDR3 is TGCGCCAGCAGCCTGGGGACAGCGGGGCCTTCCGAGCAGTACTTC.

The CDR3 protein is CASRRTGGTNYGYTF. CDR3 sequence (DNA): TGTGCCAGCCGCCGGACAGGGGGAACTAACTATGGCTACACCTTC. The chain couples TRBV4-2 to TRBJ1-2, with 10 bases fitting TRBD1. Per the germline V gene, CDR1 is LGHNA and CDR2 is YNFKEQ. V shed 8 bases and J 0 bases; nucleotides not matched to a gene: 6. There are 15 residues in the CDR3.

The rearrangement uses TRBV6-5 and TRBJ1-6; D may be TRBD1 (6 bases). V lost 6 bases, J lost 7 bases, and 13 bases lay in between. This CDR3 is 14 amino acids long. Germline V gene lookup returns CDR1 MNHEY and CDR2 SVGAGI. CDR3 DNA sequence: TGTGCCAGCAGGTTGGGGGCGGGGAATTCACCCCTCCACTTT. This sequence encodes CASRLGAGNSPLHF.

The genes are TRBV29-1 and TRBJ2-5; D call uncertain. The V end was cut by 2 bases, the J end by 5 bases, with 12 bases between. Germline values: CDR1 SQVTM, CDR2 ANQGSEA. This CDR3 spans 13 amino acids. Here the CDR3 DNA reads TGCAGCGTTGAAAAGCTCCCCGGGGAGACCCAGTACTTC. Translation: CSVEKLPGETQYF. The whole variable domain, filled in from reference TRBV29-1 and TRBJ2-5, reads SAVISQKPSRDICQRGTSLTIQCQVDSQVTMMFWYRQQPGQSLTLIATANQGSEATYESGFVIDKFPISRPNLTFSTLTVSNMSPEDSSIYLCSVEKLPGETQYFGPGTRLLVL.

This clonotype has just a few counts. This sequence joins TRBV4-1 and TRBJ2-4; no clear D. Trimming stripped 1 base from V and 3 bases from J, with 10 bases between. This CDR3 contains 15 residues. Germline CDR1 MGHRA, CDR2 YSYEKL. The CDR3 DNA follows: TGCGCCAGCAGCCAAGCCTTTGGATACAAAAACATTCAGTACTTC. Translated, it gives CASSQAFGYKNIQYF.

The V call is TRBV24-1, the J call TRBJ2-7, with D unclear. Germline values: CDR1 KGHDR, CDR2 SFDVKD. The ends were cut back, 5 bases at V and 4 bases at J, with 14 bases in the middle. The CDR3 extends over 14 amino acids. For the CDR3, the DNA is TGTGCCACCAGTGGCGAAATTAAGGAATACGAGCAGTACTTC. Its protein is CATSGEIKEYEQYF.